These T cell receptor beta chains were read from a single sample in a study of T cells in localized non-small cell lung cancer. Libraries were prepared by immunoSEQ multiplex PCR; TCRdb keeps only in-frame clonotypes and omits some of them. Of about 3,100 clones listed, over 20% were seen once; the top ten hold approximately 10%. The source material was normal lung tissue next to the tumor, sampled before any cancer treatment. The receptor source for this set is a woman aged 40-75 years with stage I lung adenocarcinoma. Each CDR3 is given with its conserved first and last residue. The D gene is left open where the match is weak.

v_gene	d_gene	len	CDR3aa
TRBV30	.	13	CAWIPSVTGELFF
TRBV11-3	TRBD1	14	CASSFSTGDYGYTF
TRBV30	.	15	CAWSVEQGYLNEQFF
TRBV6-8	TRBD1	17	CASSYAPGQGAGQPQHF
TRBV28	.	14	CASSLDSTSYEQYF
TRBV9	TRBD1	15	CASSVQGQGDNEQYF
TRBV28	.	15	CASLGAGQLDTEAFF
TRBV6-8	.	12	CASSYSKDTQYF
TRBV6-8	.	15	CASSRGAGANTEAFF
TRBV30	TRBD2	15	CAWTLSGRRADTQYF
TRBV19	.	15	CASGYSGLGAAEAFF
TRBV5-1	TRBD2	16	CASSSGTSGVPRLQFF
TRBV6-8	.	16	CASSYELVRAEETQYF
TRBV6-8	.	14	CASSPLQGPYEQYF
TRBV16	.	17	CASSQSLTMEAKNIQYF
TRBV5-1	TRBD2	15	CASSLVASGSREQYF
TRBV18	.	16	CASSPPTRQGTDTQYF
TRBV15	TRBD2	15	CATSRASGGELEQYF
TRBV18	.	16	CASSNNRRATSDGYTF
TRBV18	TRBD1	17	CASFGPPTGGGRYEQYF
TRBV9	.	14	CARGTRSSGNTIYF
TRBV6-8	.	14	CASSYRPGQEKLFF
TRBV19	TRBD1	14	CASSHPRGAIEAFF
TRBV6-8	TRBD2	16	CAISDPGLVSSYEQYF
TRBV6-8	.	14	CASSYGLSQETQYF
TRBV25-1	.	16	CASSELSNAQADGYTF
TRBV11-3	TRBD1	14	CASSFRTGLETQYF
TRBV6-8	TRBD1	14	CAVRTGVPTDTQYF
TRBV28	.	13	CASREGPSPEAFF
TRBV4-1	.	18	CASSQVAGDTTGPNEQFF
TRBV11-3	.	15	CASSLAGSGLDTQYF
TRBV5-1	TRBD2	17	CASSLGNSGLAAIGQYF
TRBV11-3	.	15	CASTPTGSMSTEAFF
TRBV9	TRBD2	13	CASSARLAATQYF
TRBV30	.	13	CASARGPNYGYTF
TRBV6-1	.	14	CASSEGSGANVLTF
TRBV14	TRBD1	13	CASSQPTGGEQYF
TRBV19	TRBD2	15	CASSLAGGDSNEQFF
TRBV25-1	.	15	CASSKGGRSDTEAFF
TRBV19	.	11	CASSRGAEAFF
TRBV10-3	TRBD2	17	CAISESSGAGAMETQYF
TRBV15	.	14	CATSREGETYEQYF
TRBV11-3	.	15	CASSLEGGGTYEQYF
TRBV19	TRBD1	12	CASRQGNQPQHF
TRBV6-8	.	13	CASSRTVNYGYTF